This T cell receptor beta chain was sequenced during a study of CD8+CD57+ T cells in acquired aplastic anemia. The germline CDR1 and CDR2 sequences are WSHSY and SAAADI. This CDR3 comprises 13 residues. V lost 6 bases and J lost 0, with 8 bases in between. Template material for TCR beta VDJ and CDR3 profiling consisted of genomic DNA. TCRdb itself ran the reads through MiXCR, one entry per CDR3 protein. The sample includes 110,000 or so distinct CDR3 sequences, 40% to 65% of them seen just once. What was sequenced was sorted CD4+, CD8+, or CD8+CD57+ T cells (not recorded which) from PBMCs. The gene calls are TRBV10-2 and TRBJ1-1, with D perhaps matching TRBD1 (5 bases). This TCR was sampled from a human donor in good health, serving as a control. DNA of the CDR3: TGCGCCAGCAGGGCGACAGTGAACACTGAAGCTTTCTTT. Translating it yields CASRATVNTEAFF.